This T cell receptor (beta chain) was identified in a study of T cell responses to AZD1222 COVID-19 vaccine. Study outcomes and limitations: Spike-specific TCR breadth and depth both grew after two AZD1222 doses. The number of AZD1222 recipients seropositive at baseline was only five or six. Epitopes outside B.1.351 and B.1.1.7 mutated regions reportedly drew nearly half of spike TCRs.

A note on this clone: What it binds is unknown.

The CDR3 has 15 amino acids. Trimming pared 2 bases from V and 6 bases from J, leaving 17 bases between. Germline CDR1 and CDR2: MDHEN and SYDVKM. Assay: immunoSEQ multiplex PCR; the TCRdb copy retains only in-frame clones and omits some. The data contain some 47,000 clones, roughly 86% of them singletons. The clonotype comes from an adult who received the AZD1222 COVID-19 vaccine. The gene calls are TRBV28 and TRBJ2-7, with D uncertain. The specimen was peripheral blood, collected 28 days after the second AZD1222 dose. CDR3 sequence reads: CASSLMLTIAREQYF. The CDR3 DNA is TGTGCCAGCAGTTTAATGCTTACAATCGCGCGCGAGCAGTACTTC.